These 11 T cell receptor beta chains were all obtained from the same sample, sequenced in a study of CD8 T cells in ankylosing spondylitis. TCRdb processed the 5' RACE reads anew with MiXCR; each CDR3 protein has one entry. The sample lists around 30,000 distinct CDR3 sequences; around 14% were seen once. The sequenced sample was blood. The receptors shown here come from a male donor with ankylosing spondylitis or in good health (not recorded which).

This clonotype showed up many times. This chain connects TRBV12-3 or TRBV12-4 to TRBJ2-7; 10 bases line up with TRBD2. V shed 2 bases, J shed 1 base, and the junction held 5 bases outside the gene matches. This CDR3 region has 16 residues. CDR3 protein: CASSLWSSGSSYEQYF. The DNA of the CDR3 is TGTGCCAGCAGTTTATGGTCTAGCGGGAGTTCCTACGAGCAGTACTTC.

This clonotype was detected a few times. This chain links TRBV6-6 with TRBJ2-7; D is ambiguous. The CDR3 has 9 residues. CDR1 MNHNY and CDR2 SVGAGI come from the germline V gene (reference sequence). Trimming stripped 10 bases from V and 4 bases from J, with 5 bases between. The CDR3 loop reads CATEYEQYF. The CDR3 region has the DNA TGTGCCACCGAATACGAGCAGTACTTC.

This clonotype was detected ten times or more. The chain has TRBV12-3 or TRBV12-4 and TRBJ2-5; 14 bases are shared with TRBD2. The CDR3 has 15 residues. V was clipped by 3 bases and J by 9 bases; unmatched bases: 6. CDR3 residues: CASSFGTSGSVAQYF. The CDR3 nucleotides read TGTGCCAGCAGTTTCGGGACTAGCGGGAGTGTGGCCCAGTACTTC.

The V call is TRBV29-1, the J call TRBJ2-3, with 14 nucleotides matching TRBD2. After removal of 7 bases from V and 1 base from J, the junction contained 7 bases not matched to a gene. Germline CDR1 and CDR2: SQVTM and ANQGSEA. The CDR3 is made up of 16 amino acids. In nucleotides, the CDR3 is TGCAGCGGGGGACTAGCGGGAGCCGGGGGCACAGATACGCAGTATTTT. Translated: CSGGLAGAGGTDTQYF.

The V gene is TRBV25-1, the J gene TRBJ2-2, with 8 positions matching TRBD1. This CDR3 comprises 15 residues. The ends lost 4 bases at V and 1 base at J; junction bases unmatched: 2. In germline, CDR1 is MGHDK, CDR2 SYGVNS. The CDR3 DNA sequence: TGTGCCAGCAGTGGGGGACAGGTGAACACCGGGGAGCTGTTTTTT. This codes for CASSGGQVNTGELFF.

The rearrangement uses TRBV7-9 and TRBJ2-1; 13 positions match TRBD2. This CDR3 spans 16 amino acids. With V trimmed by 2 bases and J by 8 bases, 6 bases remained unmatched. Per the germline V gene, CDR1 is SEHNR and CDR2 is FQNEAQ (reference sequence). DNA of the CDR3: TGTGCCAGCAGCTTAATAGGGACTAGCGGGATTGATGAGCAGTTCTTC. Translation: CASSLIGTSGIDEQFF.

V and J are TRBV4-3 and TRBJ1-1; D is perhaps TRBD1 (5 bases). The CDR3 length is 15 residues. Germline V gene sequence: CDR1 LGHNA, CDR2 YSLEER. V was trimmed by 0 bases and J by 4 bases, leaving 12 bases between them. The CDR3 nucleotides read TGCGCCAGCAGCCAAGAGTGGGGGATGGGCACTGAAGCTTTCTTT. This sequence encodes CASSQEWGMGTEAFF.

This clonotype was recorded a few times. The V and J genes are TRBV2 and TRBJ2-3, with D maybe TRBD2 (6 bases). The germline V gene encodes CDR1 SNHLY and CDR2 FYNNEI. CDR3 length equals 16 residues. Trimming cost V 3 bases and J 3 bases, with 16 bases left between them. CDR3 in DNA: TGTGCCAGCAGTGAGCGGGGCACTTGGGCTACAGATACGCAGTATTTT. Protein: CASSERGTWATDTQYF.

The chain employs TRBV12-3 or TRBV12-4 and TRBJ2-3; D gene ambiguous. The CDR3 spans 14 residues. V was pared by 2 bases and J by 6 bases, with 12 bases between. The CDR3 DNA is TGTGCCAGCAGTTTATTAGCCAGCGCTGATACGCAGTATTTT. Protein: CASSLLASADTQYF.

In this sample, this clonotype turned up a few times. This chain joins TRBV6-2 or TRBV6-3 and TRBJ2-1; D gene unclear. V was shortened by 5 bases and J by 3 bases, with 2 bases between the two germline ends. The CDR3 is made up of 11 amino acids. CDR1 is MNHEY and CDR2 is SVGEGT in the germline V gene. In DNA form, the CDR3 reads TGTGCCAGCAGTAACTACAATGAGCAGTTCTTC. It encodes CASSNYNEQFF.

J is TRBJ2-4 and V is TRBV28; 7 bases are shared with TRBD1. CDR1 MDHEN and CDR2 SYDVKM come from the germline V gene. V dropped 5 bases and J dropped 8; count of bases not matched to a gene: 6. The CDR3 runs to 13 residues. This CDR3 reads CASSPQGVYIQYF. CDR3 DNA sequence: TGTGCCAGCAGTCCGCAGGGGGTTTACATTCAGTACTTC.